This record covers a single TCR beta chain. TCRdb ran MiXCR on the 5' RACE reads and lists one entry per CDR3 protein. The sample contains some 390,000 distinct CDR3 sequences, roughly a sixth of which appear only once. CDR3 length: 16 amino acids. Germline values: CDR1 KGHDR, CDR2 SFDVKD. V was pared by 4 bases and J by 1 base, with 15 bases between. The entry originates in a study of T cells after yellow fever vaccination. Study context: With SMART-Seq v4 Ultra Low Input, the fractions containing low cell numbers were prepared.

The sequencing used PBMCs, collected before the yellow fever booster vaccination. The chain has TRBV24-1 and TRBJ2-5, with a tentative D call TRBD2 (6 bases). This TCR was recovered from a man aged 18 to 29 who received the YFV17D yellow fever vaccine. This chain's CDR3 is CATSDPGTSAQETQYF. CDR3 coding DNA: TGTGCCACCAGTGACCCCGGGACTTCTGCCCAAGAGACCCAGTACTTC.